Presented here are 16 T cell receptor beta chains from one specimen sequenced in a study of response to subunit inactivated influenza vaccine. Each CDR3 protein is one row after TCRdb ran MiXCR on the RT-PCR reads. Among approximately 500,000 distinct CDR3 sequences, 10% to 15% were seen once, and the ten largest hold 13%. The sequencing here drew on PBMCs from blood, taken about 40 days after vaccination. The source of these receptors is a man aged 50-60 years who received an inactivated influenza vaccine.

This clonotype was recorded a few times. The V call is TRBV27, the J call TRBJ2-3; D is perhaps TRBD2 (5 bases). Germline CDR1 MNHEY, CDR2 SMNVEV (reference sequence). There are 17 residues in the CDR3. Trimming removed 2 bases from V and 4 bases from J, with 19 bases in between. The CDR3 DNA follows: TGTGCCAGCAGTTTAATAGCGAACCTCCTAAGGGCAGATACGCAGTATTTT. The encoded protein is CASSLIANLLRADTQYF.

This clonotype was counted ten times or more. This CDR3 is CASSLAQGFNEKLFF. As DNA, the CDR3 is TGTGCCAGCAGCTTAGCCCAGGGTTTTAATGAAAAACTGTTTTTT. The chain uses TRBV7-2 and TRBJ1-4; weak D call: TRBD1 (5 bases). CDR3 length: 15 residues. Germline V gene data show CDR1 as SGHTA and CDR2 as FQGNSA. Trimming took off 0 bases at V and 4 bases at J, with 9 bases between the two ends.

This rearrangement joins TRBV20-1 to TRBJ2-7; D unclear. This CDR3 contains 12 residues. V shed 6 bases and J shed 5 bases, with 14 bases lying between them. Germline values: CDR1 DFQATT, CDR2 SNEGSKA (reference sequence). In DNA form, the CDR3 reads TGCAGTGCAATGACTTCTTTCGACGAGCAGTACTTC. Translation: CSAMTSFDEQYF.

This clonotype was seen many times. The chain uses TRBV7-2 and TRBJ2-7; 10 bases are a match to TRBD2. The V gene's germline CDR1 is SGHTA and CDR2 FQGNSA. This CDR3 contains 15 residues. V was pared by 5 bases and J by 4 bases, with 8 bases of the junction left unmatched. The CDR3: CASSPASGGGYEQYF. The CDR3 DNA reads TGTGCCAGCAGCCCAGCTAGCGGGGGAGGGTACGAGCAGTACTTC.

This clonotype was observed at least ten times. V is TRBV20-1 and J is TRBJ2-2; D is perhaps TRBD2 (6 bases). CDR1 is DFQATT and CDR2 is SNEGSKA in the germline V gene (reference sequence). This CDR3 contains 15 residues. V lost 4 bases, J lost 1 base, and 13 bases lay in between. The CDR3 DNA follows: TGCAGTGCTACCTCGGGTAGCGGGAACACCGGGGAGCTGTTTTTT. Translation: CSATSGSGNTGELFF.

This clonotype turned up a few times. The chain has TRBV2 and TRBJ2-7; 7 bases map to TRBD1. CDR3 length: 13 amino acids. Germline V gene sequence: CDR1 SNHLY, CDR2 FYNNEI. Trimming cost V 8 bases and J 2 bases; bases outside gene matches: 6. CDR3 region: CASAGQVAYEQYF. The CDR3 DNA follows: TGTGCCAGCGCAGGACAGGTTGCCTACGAGCAGTACTTC.

This clonotype was observed many times. The gene calls are TRBV20-1 and TRBJ2-1; the match to TRBD2 covers 7 bases. J was trimmed by 0 bases and V by 7 bases; bases with no gene match: 3. The CDR3 length is 13 residues. From germline, CDR1 is DFQATT and CDR2 SNEGSKA (reference sequence). The CDR3 DNA is TGCAGTGTGCGGGAGAGCTCCTACAATGAGCAGTTCTTC. Protein sequence: CSVRESSYNEQFF.

There are a few counts of this clonotype. This chain joins TRBV5-1 and TRBJ1-1, with D possibly TRBD1 on 5 matching bases. Germline lookup yields CDR1 SGHRS and CDR2 YFSETQ. The CDR3 totals 14 residues. Trimming cost V 2 bases and J 3 bases, with 11 bases left between them. The CDR3 here is CASSLLQGYTEAFF. The DNA for the CDR3 is TGCGCCAGCAGCTTACTCCAGGGTTACACTGAAGCTTTCTTT.

This clonotype was observed at least ten times. V usage is TRBV5-1 and J usage is TRBJ2-3; D gene uncertain. CDR1 is SGHRS, CDR2 YFSETQ, per germline. V was pared by 6 bases and J by 0 bases, with 11 bases between. CDR3 length equals 14 residues. CDR3 loop: CASKIGQSTDTQYF. The CDR3 nucleotides are TGCGCCAGCAAGATAGGGCAGAGCACAGATACGCAGTATTTT.

This rearrangement joins TRBV28 to TRBJ1-1; TRBD1 is a possible D gene (5 bases). The CDR3 has 15 amino acids. Trimming left V 7 bases short and J 0 bases short, with 15 bases between. From germline, CDR1 is MDHEN and CDR2 SYDVKM. CDR3 loop: CASTPGAGMNTEAFF. CDR3 nucleotides: TGTGCCAGCACCCCCGGAGCAGGGATGAACACTGAAGCTTTCTTT.

This clonotype appeared many times. This chain joins TRBV20-1 and TRBJ2-1; D unclear. Trimming took off 5 bases at V and 0 bases at J, with 20 bases between the two ends. The germline V gene encodes CDR1 DFQATT and CDR2 SNEGSKA (reference sequence). The CDR3 runs 17 residues. CDR3 sequence: CSALGLLREGSYNEQFF. The CDR3 DNA follows: TGCAGTGCTCTCGGTCTCCTACGCGAAGGCTCCTACAATGAGCAGTTCTTC.

The chain carries TRBV12-3 or TRBV12-4 and TRBJ1-4; D call uncertain. This CDR3 contains 14 residues. V was cut by 1 base and J by 7 bases, with 10 bases left in between. The CDR3 region is CASSLGALGEKLFF. CDR3 DNA sequence: TGTGCCAGCAGTTTAGGGGCCCTAGGTGAAAAACTGTTTTTT.

This clonotype was counted at least ten times. Germline and junction disagree at one end, which may indicate a read error. The genes are TRBV29-1 and TRBJ2-1; 8 bases match TRBD1. This CDR3 region has 8 residues. Looked up from germline, CDR1 is SQVTM and CDR2 is ANQGSEA. CDR3 in amino acids: CSSDRGLF. The CDR3 coding sequence is TGCAGCAGCGACAGGGGTCTCTTC.

The genes are TRBV29-1 and TRBJ1-2; TRBD1 aligns across 8 bases. Germline trimming cut 3 bases from V and 5 bases from J; bases unmatched to any gene: 11. CDR3 length equals 15 residues. Per the germline V gene, CDR1 is SQVTM and CDR2 is ANQGSEA. CDR3 amino acids: CSVDAMGQDIYGYTF. CDR3 sequence (DNA): TGCAGCGTTGATGCCATGGGACAGGACATTTATGGCTACACCTTC. The full variable domain, in which reference TRBV29-1 and TRBJ1-2 provide the parts outside the CDR3, is SAVISQKPSRDICQRGTSLTIQCQVDSQVTMMFWYRQQPGQSLTLIATANQGSEATYESGFVIDKFPISRPNLTFSTLTVSNMSPEDSSIYLCSVDAMGQDIYGYTFGSGTRLTVV.

The genes are TRBV6-1 and TRBJ2-5; D assignment may be TRBD1 or TRBD2 (5 bases each). The CDR3 spans 13 residues. Looked up from germline, CDR1 is MNHNS and CDR2 is SASEGT. V shed 9 bases and J shed 4 bases, with 15 bases lying between them. Written as DNA, the CDR3 is TGTGCCAGTACTTGGGACCGAATAGAGACCCAGTACTTC. This codes for CASTWDRIETQYF.

The rearrangement uses TRBV3-1 and TRBJ2-7; D is possibly TRBD1 or TRBD2 (5 bases each). CDR1 is LGHDT, CDR2 YNNKEL, per germline (reference sequence). This CDR3 is built from 13 residues. Trimming pared 4 bases from V and 6 bases from J, leaving 13 bases between. Written as DNA, the CDR3 is TGTGCCAGCAGCCCCCGGGGTGGGGCCGAGCAGTACTTC. It codes for CASSPRGGAEQYF.